This T cell receptor beta chain was retrieved from a study of T cells after yellow fever vaccination. Study-level points and caveats: Most primary-vaccination clones reappeared after the booster (approximately 95% CD4, 88% CD8).

MiXCR, applied by TCRdb to the 5' RACE reads, yields one record per CDR3 protein. The sample lists roughly 260,000 distinct CDR3 sequences; approximately 13% were seen once. Germline V gives CDR1 MNHEY, CDR2 SVGEGT. The germline V and J ends were trimmed by 6 bases and 2 bases, with 8 bases remaining between them. The CDR3 is made up of 14 amino acids. About this clonotype: The antigen is not known.

The material sequenced was CD4+ T cells sorted from PBMCs, taken 45 days after the yellow fever booster vaccination. The chain combines TRBV6-2 or TRBV6-3 with TRBJ2-6; D is unresolved. This sequence was found in a man between 25 and 39 years old who received the YFV17D yellow fever vaccine. The CDR3 region has the DNA TGTGCCAGCAGGGCGAGCGCTGGGGCCAACGTCCTGACTTTC. Its translation is CASRASAGANVLTF.